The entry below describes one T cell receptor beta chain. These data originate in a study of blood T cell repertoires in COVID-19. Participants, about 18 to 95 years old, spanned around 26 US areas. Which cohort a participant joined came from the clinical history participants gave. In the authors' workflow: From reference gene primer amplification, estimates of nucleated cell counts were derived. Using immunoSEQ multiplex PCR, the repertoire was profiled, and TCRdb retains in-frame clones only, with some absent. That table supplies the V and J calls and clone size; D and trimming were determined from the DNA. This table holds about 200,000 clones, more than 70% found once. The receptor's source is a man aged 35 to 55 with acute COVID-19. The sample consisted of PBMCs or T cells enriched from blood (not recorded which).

The CDR3 sequence: CAGRRGTQETQYF. DNA of the CDR3: TGTGCCGGCCGGCGGGGGACTCAAGAGACCCAGTACTTC. The rearrangement uses TRBV2 and TRBJ2-5; 7 nucleotides line up with TRBD2. After removal of 11 bases from V and 2 bases from J, the junction contained 8 bases not matched to a gene. CDR3 length equals 13 residues. Germline V gene sequence: CDR1 SNHLY, CDR2 FYNNEI.